This T cell receptor beta chain was obtained from a study of T-cell reconstitution after alpha-beta-depleted transplantation in children. Study results and limitations: The origin of alpha-beta T cells about two months after transplant was reportedly several hundred expanded graft clones.

Using unique molecular identifiers, the investigators prepared the TCRbeta library. TCRdb called the PCR reads again in MiXCR, with one record for every CDR3 protein. Here the sample spans about 980,000 distinct CDR3 sequences, about 29% being singletons. As regards this clonotype: Antigen: not known.

The sequenced sample was PBMCs, mostly from graft donor cells, obtained 360 days after TCRalphabeta/CD19-depleted stem cell transplant. This sequence was found in a boy younger than two who had a stem cell transplant for SCID, so the T cells may come from the graft donor.

The CDR3 nucleotides are TGTGCCAGCAGGGCCGGACAGGGGAGCAATCAGCCCCAGCATTTT. Protein: CASRAGQGSNQPQHF. The gene calls are TRBV28 and TRBJ1-5, with 9 bases lining up with TRBD1. The V gene end was trimmed by 6 bases and the J gene end by 1 base; junction bases not matched to a gene: 4. CDR1 MDHEN and CDR2 SYDVKM come from the germline V gene. This CDR3 comprises 15 residues.